The T cell receptor beta chain under discussion was sequenced for a study of blood T cell repertoires in COVID-19. Turning to the study itself: PBMCs, B-cell-depleted T cells, or T cells were the source of the cDNA or gDNA that made up the material.

The method was immunoSEQ multiplex PCR; TCRdb's version includes in-frame clones alone and lacks a portion of them. The repertoire consists of more than 95,000 clones, with around 85% occurring once and the leading ten covering under 3%. The CDR3 spans 13 residues. V lost 5 bases, J lost 5 bases, and 12 bases lay in between. CDR1 is SGHTA, CDR2 FQGTGA, per germline. There are a few counts of this clone. The J gene is TRBJ1-2, the V gene TRBV7-3; D uncertain. Sequenced sample: peripheral blood. This TCR was recovered from a man aged 45-65 years with acute or convalescent COVID-19. The CDR3, as DNA: TGTGCCAGCAGCCCGGCGGGGAGATATGGCTACACCTTC. Translation gives CASSPAGRYGYTF.